Detailed here is one T cell receptor (beta chain). The antigen it recognizes is unknown. Base qualities are not recorded, but no much larger clone differs from it by a single base. CDR1 LGHNA and CDR2 YSLEER are derived from the germline V gene. Including cysteine and phenylalanine, the CDR3 has 16 amino acids. Only the CDR3 portion is preserved as DNA: 48 bases, with reading frame beginning at the first base. V is cut by 0 bases and J by 3 bases, and the space between the germline ends is 15 bases. The data were obtained in a study of molecular identifiers for immune sequencing clone quantification (dated by TCRdb to 2016 to 2019). Regarding the study in general: For a replicate experiment, RNA from 20,000 or 100,000 naive CD8 T cells was divided into five aliquots, and four of the five aliquots were sequenced. CD8 T cells were used in a methods study to benchmark molecular-identifier clustering-based TCR repertoire sequencing (MIDCIRS) and TCR RNA copy counting. What the authors observed across the whole study: Even against a background of around 900,000 naive CD8 T cells, spiked-in Jurkat TCR RNA amounting to a single cell's worth was reported to be detectable. Identical TCR molecules sharing a barcode could cause highly expanded clone sizes to be underestimated. About three recovered TCR RNA copies per cell were obtained by modeling, versus about 9 by digital PCR, implying a capture efficiency of about 30%. Spiked-in Jurkat TCR RNA (roughly 10 copies' worth), which is not part of the donor repertoire, was contained in the naive libraries. Without barcode sub-clustering, chimeric consensus sequences inflated TCR diversity; chimeras reached as high as 47%. In CMV-specific effector cells, clones with more than 20 RNA copies accounted for over 97% of molecules, whereas in naive cells such clones accounted for under 1%.

Naive CD8 T cell libraries were made from approximately 20,000 to 1,000,000 sorted cells using 10%, 30% or 50% of purified RNA. On a BD FACSAria II, naive CD8 T cells were FACS-sorted as CD8+CD4-CCR7+CD45RA+ and collected into RLT Plus buffer. Detection sensitivity was tested by spiking Jurkat RNA equal to over 8 TCR copies' worth into samples containing about 20,000-1,100,000 naive CD8 T cells. Enrichment of CD8 T cells was done with RosetteSep CD8+ T Cell Enrichment Cocktail plus Ficoll-Paque, and ACK red cell lysis came afterward. Library preparation used PCR. Sequencing was performed on a NextSeq 500. Preparation of bulk TCR libraries followed a previously described approach, with the TCR primers listed in Table S5. The Qiagen AllPrep DNA/RNA kit was used to purify total RNA. Before analysis, reads from multiple sequencing runs of one library were combined. The paper's data handling went like this. Reads were retained only if their TCR constant sequence matched exactly, and those retained reads were trimmed to 150 nt and grouped according to their 12-nt molecular barcodes. Within each barcode group, reads were sub-clustered at a 15% Levenshtein threshold, and quality-weighted consensus sequences were built per RNA molecule. Non-functional sequences were excluded, and lower-count sequences lying one edit away from another sequence were also excluded. Barcode sub-clusters with fewer than 20% of the maximum read count were removed, based on fitting two negative binomial distributions. The raw public data were reprocessed by TCRdb itself: fastp quality trimming at Q25, MiXCR clonotype calling, in-frame beta chains only. Each record represents a unique CDR3 protein, reported with the most common genes and DNA among its rows. The V and J calls, along with clone size, are taken from TCRdb and not from the paper's own processing. This sample is represented by 400,000 to 600,000 distinct CDR3 sequences; about 26% of them were singletons. The ten largest clones add up to under 0.85% of the sample.

This TCR derives from a human donor in good health. Some libraries in this study had Jurkat cell RNA spiked in. The sequencing input was naive CD8+ T cells from blood, with Jurkat cell RNA spiked in. This sample's cell subset or site label indicates: FACS-sorted CD8+CD4-CCR7+CD45RA+ naive T cells. The V gene is TRBV4-3 and the J gene is TRBJ2-7, and possibly TRBD2, on 5 matching bases. Read as DNA, the sequence is TGCGCCAGCAGCCAAGATGGCCCCCGCGGGTTCTACGAGCAGTACTTC. It translates as CASSQDGPRGFYEQYF.